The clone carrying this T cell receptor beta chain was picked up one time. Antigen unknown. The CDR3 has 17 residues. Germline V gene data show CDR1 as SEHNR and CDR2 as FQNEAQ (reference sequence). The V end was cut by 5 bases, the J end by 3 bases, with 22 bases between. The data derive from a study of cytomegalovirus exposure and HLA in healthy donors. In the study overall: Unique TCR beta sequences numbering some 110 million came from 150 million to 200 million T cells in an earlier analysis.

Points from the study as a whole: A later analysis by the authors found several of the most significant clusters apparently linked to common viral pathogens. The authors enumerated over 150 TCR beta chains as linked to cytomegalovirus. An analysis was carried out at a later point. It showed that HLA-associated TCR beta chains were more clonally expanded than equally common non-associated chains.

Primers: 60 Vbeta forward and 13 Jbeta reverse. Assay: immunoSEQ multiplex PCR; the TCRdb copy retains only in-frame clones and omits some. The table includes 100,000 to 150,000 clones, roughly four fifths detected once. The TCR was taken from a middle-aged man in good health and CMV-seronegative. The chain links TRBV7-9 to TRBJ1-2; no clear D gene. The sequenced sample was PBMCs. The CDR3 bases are TGTGCCAGCAGCCTACTAGGGAACCAACCCGCGGACTATGGCTACACCTTC. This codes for CASSLLGNQPADYGYTF.